The 12 T cell receptor beta chains below all came from one sample that was sequenced in a study of T cells after yellow fever vaccination. A single record per CDR3 protein comes from TCRdb applying MiXCR to the 5' RACE reads. The sample has around 180,000 distinct CDR3 sequences, about 6% seen once. The sample consisted of CD4+ T cells sorted from PBMCs, taken on the day of the first yellow fever vaccination. The origin of the receptors is a man aged 18 to 35 who received the YFV17D yellow fever vaccine.

The chain uses TRBV5-1 and TRBJ2-5; D not certain. With 0 bases removed from V and 5 bases from J, the gap between germline ends came to 11 bases. Germline CDR1 reads SGHRS; CDR2 reads YFSETQ. The CDR3 runs 14 residues. DNA for the CDR3: TGCGCCAGCAGCTTGGCCGAGACGTGGGAGACCCAGTACTTC. Translation gives CASSLAETWETQYF. The whole variable domain, filled in from reference TRBV5-1 and TRBJ2-5, reads KAGVTQTPRYLIKTRGQQVTLSCSPISGHRSVSWYQQTPGQGLQFLFEYFSETQRNKGNFPGRFSGRQFSNSRSEMNVSTLELGDSALYLCASSLAETWETQYFGPGTRLLVL.

At least ten counts were recorded for this clonotype. V usage is TRBV20-1 and J usage is TRBJ2-5, with D unresolved. Trimming removed 1 base at V and 5 bases at J, with 20 bases between. CDR1 and CDR2 from the germline V gene are DFQATT and SNEGSKA (reference sequence). This CDR3 has 16 residues. The CDR3 loop reads CSARGSTGAFRETQYF. In DNA form, the CDR3 reads TGCAGTGCTAGAGGATCGACCGGCGCCTTCAGGGAGACCCAGTACTTC.

In regard to this clonotype: One base away lies a much larger clone, so this may be a sequencing read error. The gene calls are TRBV3-1 and TRBJ2-7, with a possible D match to TRBD2 (5 bases). This CDR3 has 14 residues. Germline V gene data show CDR1 as LGHDT and CDR2 as YNNKEL (reference sequence). CDR3 sequence: CACSQDYSSYEQYF. CDR3 DNA: TGTGCCTGCAGCCAAGACTACAGCTCCTACGAGCAGTACTTC.

This clonotype has ten or more counts. The genes are TRBV7-9 and TRBJ1-4; no clear D. V dropped 0 bases and J dropped 8 bases, with 10 bases sitting between them. Germline CDR1 and CDR2: SEHNR and FQNEAQ (reference sequence). CDR3 size: 14 residues. The CDR3 sequence is CASSLASGSEKLFF. CDR3 DNA sequence: TGTGCCAGCAGCTTAGCGTCCGGGTCCGAAAAACTGTTTTTT.

This clonotype has a count of ten or more. This chain links TRBV7-9 with TRBJ1-4; maybe TRBD1 (5 bases). This CDR3 has 16 residues. Trimming stripped 5 bases from V and 0 bases from J, with 13 bases between. Germline CDR1 and CDR2: SEHNR and FQNEAQ (reference sequence). CDR3 sequence (DNA): TGTGCCAGCAGCATTGGACAAGTAGCAACTAATGAAAAACTGTTTTTT. Protein product: CASSIGQVATNEKLFF.

This clonotype was observed a few times. The chain combines TRBV7-2 with TRBJ2-2, with 7 bases identical to TRBD2. This CDR3 comprises 17 residues. J lost 0 bases, V lost 5 bases, and 9 bases had no gene match. The germline V gene has CDR1 SGHTA and CDR2 FQGNSA. CDR3 DNA sequence: TGTGCCAGCAGCCTCGACCCCCGGGGGGCGAACACCGGGGAGCTGTTTTTT. This sequence encodes CASSLDPRGANTGELFF.

This clonotype was found many times. The gene calls are TRBV7-2 and TRBJ2-3; no clear D. Deletions cut 5 bases from V and 1 base from J, with 10 bases between. Germline CDR1 is SGHTA and CDR2 is FQGNSA. The CDR3 is 14 residues long. The CDR3 region is CASSMGWGTDTQYF. The CDR3 bases are TGTGCCAGCAGCATGGGTTGGGGCACAGATACGCAGTATTTT.

The V call is TRBV19, the J call TRBJ2-5, with 8 bases fitting TRBD2. The CDR3 spans 19 residues. The V segment lost 0 bases and the J segment 5 bases; nucleotides outside the gene matches: 17. From germline, CDR1 is LNHDA and CDR2 SQIVND (reference sequence). In DNA, the CDR3 is TGTGCCAGTAGTATAGACTTGGCCCTCGGGGGGGACCCTCATGAGACCCAGTACTTC. Protein: CASSIDLALGGDPHETQYF.

This clonotype showed up many times. This chain links TRBV6-2 or TRBV6-3 with TRBJ2-7; 11 nucleotides agree with TRBD1. CDR3 length equals 15 residues. The V and J ends lost 7 bases and 5 bases, in that order; junction bases with no gene match: 10. Germline V lookup: CDR1 MNHEY, CDR2 SVGEGT. CDR3 in amino acids: CASMTQPDRGHEQYV. CDR3 DNA: TGTGCCAGCATGACTCAACCGGACAGGGGGCACGAGCAGTACGTC.

The V call is TRBV2, the J call TRBJ2-1; possibly TRBD1 for D (5 bases). This CDR3 is built from 12 residues. With 2 bases removed from V and 8 bases from J, the gap between germline ends came to 7 bases. Germline CDR1 reads SNHLY; CDR2 reads FYNNEI. CDR3 in DNA: TGTGCCAGCAGTGAATCAGGGTATGAGCAGTTCTTC. Protein: CASSESGYEQFF.

V and J are TRBV5-1 and TRBJ2-3; TRBD1 matches 7 bases. J gave up 4 bases and V 3 bases, and 8 bases lay outside the gene matches. CDR3 size: 15 residues. CDR1 and CDR2 from the germline V gene are SGHRS and YFSETQ. CDR3 DNA sequence: TGCGCCAGCAGCTATCAGGGGGATGGAGCAGATACGCAGTATTTT. It translates to CASSYQGDGADTQYF.

The chain uses TRBV6-1 and TRBJ1-1, with D unresolved. CDR1 and CDR2 from the germline V gene are MNHNS and SASEGT. Trimming left V 6 bases short and J 0 bases short, with 20 bases between. This CDR3 comprises 17 residues. The CDR3 protein is CASSPPLWEGLNTEAFF. CDR3 sequence (DNA): TGTGCCAGCAGCCCCCCTTTATGGGAAGGCTTGAACACTGAAGCTTTCTTT.